This is a list of T cell receptor beta chains from one sample in a study of early T cells in non-severe SARS-CoV-2 infection. TCRdb processed the 5' RACE reads anew with MiXCR; each CDR3 protein has one entry. The sample has about 110,000 distinct CDR3 sequences, approximately 12% seen once. The sequencing here drew on whole blood, taken at baseline. The receptors come from an adult who was a healthcare worker with PCR-confirmed SARS-CoV-2 infection or an uninfected control (not recorded which). Each CDR3 is given with its conserved first and last residue. A D gene is named only where the DNA matches it firmly. Clone sizes are given selectively: once, few, many, or a class where the clone is expanded.

abundance | j_gene | d_gene | v_gene | CDR3aa | CDR3nt
many | TRBJ1-6 | NA | TRBV2 | CASSETGSDSPLHF | TGTGCCAGCAGTGAAACAGGGTCGGATTCACCCCTCCACTTT
few | TRBJ2-7 | TRBD2 | TRBV20-1 | CSARGTRFYEQYF | TGCAGTGCTAGGGGGACTAGGTTCTACGAGCAGTACTTC
few | TRBJ1-2 | NA | TRBV20-1 | CSARDLPGVGYTF | TGCAGTGCTAGAGATCTCCCAGGGGTAGGCTACACCTTC
NA | TRBJ2-1 | NA | TRBV9 | CASSVVDSYNEQFF | TGTGCCAGCAGCGTAGTGGATTCCTACAATGAGCAGTTCTTC
NA | TRBJ2-7 | NA | TRBV5-1 | CASSLEGRLYEQYF | TGCGCCAGCAGCTTGGAAGGGCGCCTCTACGAGCAGTACTTC
NA | TRBJ1-1 | NA | TRBV2 | CASSEQGSTEAFF | TGTGCCAGCAGTGAACAGGGGAGCACTGAAGCTTTCTTT
NA | TRBJ1-2 | NA | TRBV28 | CANSPNKYGYTF | TGTGCCAACTCGCCTAACAAGTATGGCTACACCTTC
few | TRBJ1-2 | NA | TRBV19 | CASTGGLLYGYTF | TGTGCCAGTACCGGAGGACTGCTCTATGGCTACACCTTC
NA | TRBJ2-7 | NA | TRBV13 | CASSLGVASIYEQYF | TGTGCCAGCAGCTTAGGGGTAGCGTCGATCTACGAGCAGTACTTC
NA | TRBJ1-5 | TRBD1 | TRBV10-3 | CAISRQGNDQPQHF | TGTGCCATCAGCCGACAGGGGAACGATCAGCCCCAGCATTTT
many | TRBJ2-7 | NA | TRBV19 | CASSIAPGESYEQYF | TGTGCCAGTAGTATAGCGCCAGGGGAGTCCTACGAGCAGTACTTC
NA | TRBJ2-3 | TRBD2 | TRBV7-6 | CASSLGLAGDTDTQYF | TGTGCCAGCAGCTTAGGACTAGCGGGGGACACAGATACGCAGTATTTT
NA | TRBJ2-3 | TRBD2 | TRBV20-1 | CSAREASGRAYPDTQYF | TGCAGTGCTAGAGAGGCTAGCGGGAGGGCCTATCCAGATACGCAGTATTTT
NA | TRBJ2-7 | NA | TRBV10-3 | CAIKGDSSYEQYF | TGTGCCATTAAGGGGGATTCCTCCTACGAGCAGTACTTC
many | TRBJ1-2 | TRBD1 | TRBV20-1 | CSLGQGYGYTF | TGCAGTCTAGGACAGGGCTATGGCTACACCTTC
few | TRBJ2-5 | TRBD2 | TRBV3-1 | CASSQDRESGSNGKETQYF | TGTGCCAGCAGCCAAGATCGGGAGAGCGGGAGTAATGGGAAAGAGACCCAGTACTTC
few | TRBJ2-6 | NA | TRBV6-2/TRBV6-3 | CASSYTGSGANVLTF | TGTGCCAGCAGTTACACTGGTTCAGGGGCCAACGTCCTGACTTTC
few | TRBJ1-2 | NA | TRBV19 | CASFAGRGGYTF | TGTGCCAGTTTCGCCGGACGGGGAGGCTACACCTTC
few | TRBJ1-1 | NA | TRBV28 | CASTHRLVNTEAFF | TGTGCCAGCACTCATCGTTTGGTGAACACTGAAGCTTTCTTT
NA | TRBJ2-1 | TRBD1 | TRBV28 | CASSPQGPEQFF | TGTGCCAGCAGCCCACAGGGGCCTGAGCAGTTCTTC
few | TRBJ2-1 | NA | TRBV13 | CASSPRQPPSYNEQFF | TGTGCCAGCAGCCCGCGACAGCCCCCGTCCTACAATGAGCAGTTCTTC
NA | TRBJ2-5 | TRBD2 | TRBV29-1 | CSGSRRRERETQYF | TGCAGCGGCTCCCGGAGGCGGGAGCGAGAGACCCAGTACTTC
few | TRBJ2-7 | NA | TRBV10-1 | CASSESGGVLREQYF | TGCGCCAGCAGTGAGTCCGGAGGGGTACTGAGGGAGCAGTACTTC
NA | TRBJ1-3 | NA | TRBV10-3 | CAISESGRTSGNTIYF | TGTGCCATCAGTGAGTCGGGCCGAACCTCTGGAAACACCATATATTTT
few | TRBJ2-2 | NA | TRBV6-5 | CASSTGSRGLFF | TGTGCCAGCAGCACCGGGAGTAGGGGGCTGTTTTTT
NA | TRBJ2-7 | NA | TRBV3-1 | CASSQDFGPKSSYEQYF | TGTGCCAGCAGCCAAGATTTCGGGCCGAAGAGCTCCTACGAGCAGTACTTC
few | TRBJ1-1 | NA | TRBV29-1 | CSAPLGLGTEAFF | TGCAGCGCCCCGCTAGGGTTGGGCACTGAAGCTTTCTTT
NA | TRBJ2-5 | NA | TRBV4-2 | CASSQEQQQQETQYF | TGTGCCAGCAGCCAAGAACAACAGCAGCAAGAGACCCAGTACTTC
few | TRBJ1-1 | NA | TRBV28 | CASSNHPNTEAFF | TGTGCCAGCAGTAACCACCCGAACACTGAAGCTTTCTTT
NA | TRBJ2-1 | NA | TRBV3-1 | CASSQEYGTRNNEQFF | TGTGCCAGCAGCCAAGAATATGGGACGAGGAACAATGAGCAGTTCTTC
NA | TRBJ1-1 | NA | TRBV18 | CASSRSTERNTEAFF | TGTGCCAGCTCACGCTCTACAGAGAGGAACACTGAAGCTTTCTTT
NA | TRBJ2-4 | TRBD2 | TRBV29-1 | CSVGLAENIQYF | TGCAGCGTTGGACTAGCGGAAAACATTCAGTACTTC
NA | TRBJ1-4 | TRBD1 | TRBV6-5 | CASSETTGDKLFF | TGTGCCAGCAGTGAGACGACAGGGGATAAACTGTTTTTT
NA | TRBJ1-1 | TRBD1 | TRBV7-9 | CASTGQENTEAFF | TGTGCCAGCACCGGACAGGAGAACACTGAAGCTTTCTTT
few | TRBJ2-6 | NA | TRBV5-1 | CASSFSNAGANVLTF | TGCGCCAGCAGCTTCTCAAACGCTGGGGCCAACGTCCTGACTTTC